These 20 T cell receptor beta chains share one sample of origin, sequenced in a study of T cell changes during pregnancy in multiple sclerosis. Using immunoSEQ multiplex PCR, the repertoire was profiled, and TCRdb retains in-frame clones only, with some absent. Among approximately 89,000 clones listed, 94% were seen once. The sequencing here drew on peripheral blood, taken after pregnancy. The receptors derive from a female donor in good health, enrolled as a control in a pregnancy study.

The chain is built from TRBV28 and TRBJ1-2; no definite D call. V dropped 8 bases and J dropped 4 bases, with 17 bases sitting between them. The CDR3 sequence is 14 residues long. Germline V gives CDR1 MDHEN, CDR2 SYDVKM. Here the CDR3 reads CASFPGLGSYGYTF. In DNA, the CDR3 is TGTGCCAGCTTCCCTGGGTTGGGGAGCTATGGCTACACCTTC.

This chain uses TRBV19 with TRBJ2-7, with TRBD1 identical over 7 bases. Germline V gene sequence: CDR1 LNHDA, CDR2 SQIVND (reference sequence). The CDR3 has 14 residues. V was pared by 4 bases and J by 2 bases, with 5 bases of the junction left unmatched. CDR3 protein: CASSTGQRAYEQYF. Here the CDR3 DNA reads TGTGCCAGTAGTACGGGACAGAGAGCCTACGAGCAGTACTTC.

This sequence joins TRBV11-2 and TRBJ2-1, with TRBD2 as a possible D gene (6 bases). Trimming took off 5 bases at V and 0 bases at J, with 14 bases between the two ends. This CDR3 has 16 residues. Germline V CDR1 and CDR2: SGHAT, FQNNGV. DNA for the CDR3: TGTGCCAGCAGCCTGCTAGCGCCGAGCTCCTACAATGAGCAGTTCTTC. Residues: CASSLLAPSSYNEQFF. Supplemented by reference TRBV11-2 and TRBJ2-1, the full variable domain reads EAGVAQSPRYKIIEKRQSVAFWCNPISGHATLYWYQQILGQGPKLLIQFQNNGVVDDSQLPKDRFSAERLKGVDSTLKIQPAKLEDSAVYLCASSLLAPSSYNEQFFGPGTRLTVL.

The V gene is TRBV5-1, the J gene TRBJ2-7; possibly TRBD2 for D (6 bases). CDR1 and CDR2 from the germline V gene are SGHRS and YFSETQ. The CDR3 totals 15 residues. The germline V and J ends were trimmed by 4 bases and 2 bases, with 16 bases remaining between them. CDR3 in DNA: TGCGCCAGCAGCACGGGACTCTCTAGGGCCTACGAGCAGTACTTC. Protein sequence: CASSTGLSRAYEQYF.

The CDR3 sequence: CASSLYRAPLLYQETQYF. The CDR3, as DNA: TGTGCCAGCAGCTTGTACAGGGCCCCCTTATTGTACCAAGAGACCCAGTACTTC. The V gene is TRBV7-8, the J gene TRBJ2-5, with a tentative D call TRBD1 (6 bases). The length of the CDR3 is 18 residues. V was trimmed by 3 bases and J by 0 bases, leaving 20 bases between them. Per germline, CDR1 SGHVS and CDR2 FQNEAQ. Complete variable domain (other parts from reference TRBV7-8 and TRBJ2-5): GAGVSQSPRYKVAKRGQDVALRCDPISGHVSLFWYQQALGQGPEFLTYFQNEAQLDKSGLPSDRFFAERPEGSVSTLKIQRTQQEDSAVYLCASSLYRAPLLYQETQYFGPGTRLLVL.

The chain joins TRBV28 to TRBJ2-3; D is possibly TRBD2 (6 bases). V dropped 5 bases and J dropped 2 bases, with 23 bases sitting between them. Germline CDR1 is MDHEN and CDR2 is SYDVKM. This CDR3 is built from 18 residues. The CDR3 sequence is CASSRSLSISGDTDTQYF. CDR3 coding DNA: TGTGCCAGCAGTCGCTCCTTGAGTATTAGCGGTGACACAGATACGCAGTATTTT.

The chain couples TRBV4-1 to TRBJ1-3; 9 bases align to TRBD1. V lost 4 bases to trimming and J lost 4 bases; unmatched junction nucleotides: 5. In germline, CDR1 is MGHRA, CDR2 YSYEKL. The CDR3 contains 15 residues. The chain's CDR3 is CASSRLTGGGNTIYF. The DNA for the CDR3 is TGCGCCAGCAGCCGATTGACAGGGGGGGGAAACACCATATATTTT.

The genes are TRBV5-1 and TRBJ2-3; the match to TRBD2 covers 12 bases. From germline, CDR1 is SGHRS and CDR2 YFSETQ. The CDR3 sequence is 17 residues long. J was trimmed by 0 bases and V by 1 base; bases with no gene match: 3. The CDR3 DNA reads as TGCGCCAGCAGCTTGCTAGCGGGAGGGACGAGCACAGATACGCAGTATTTT. Amino acid sequence: CASSLLAGGTSTDTQYF.

V is TRBV28 and J is TRBJ2-5, with 10 nucleotides matching TRBD2. CDR1 and CDR2 (germline): MDHEN, SYDVKM. The V segment lost 8 bases and the J segment 5 bases; nucleotides outside the gene matches: 11. The CDR3 totals 15 residues. The CDR3 region has the DNA TGTGCCAGCCTGGGCTCTAGCGGGAGTAGGGAGACCCAGTACTTC. Encoded protein: CASLGSSGSRETQYF.

This clone was counted a few times. The chain recombines TRBV27 with TRBJ2-2; D might be TRBD1 (6 bases). The CDR3 is made up of 15 amino acids. Germline CDR1 reads MNHEY; CDR2 reads SMNVEV (reference sequence). Trimming stripped 0 bases from V and 7 bases from J, with 12 bases between. CDR3 nucleotides: TGTGCCAGCAGTTTATCCCACAGGGCCGGCGGGGAGCTGTTTTTT. This codes for CASSLSHRAGGELFF.

The rearrangement links TRBV5-4 to TRBJ2-3; D might be TRBD1 (6 bases). Germline values: CDR1 SGHNT, CDR2 YYREEE (reference sequence). The ends were cut back, 2 bases at V and 3 bases at J, with 19 bases in the middle. The CDR3 consists of 17 residues. CDR3: CASSFGGGDSQTDTQYF. CDR3 nucleotides: TGTGCCAGCAGCTTTGGGGGCGGAGATTCCCAGACAGATACGCAGTATTTT.

This clone was detected only once. The V and J genes are TRBV11-3 and TRBJ2-1; a possible D gene is TRBD2 (5 bases). This CDR3 has 14 amino acids. Germline V CDR1 and CDR2: SGHNT, YENEEA. The germline V and J ends were trimmed by 6 bases and 5 bases, with 14 bases remaining between them. In DNA form, the CDR3 reads TGTGCCAGCAGGTCAATCTCCGGGGACAATGAGCAGTTCTTC. This codes for CASRSISGDNEQFF.

This chain links TRBV5-4 with TRBJ2-5; 10 bases agree with TRBD2. The V and J ends lost 7 bases and 4 bases, in that order; junction bases with no gene match: 22. The CDR3 spans 19 residues. Germline loops: CDR1 SGHNT, CDR2 YYREEE (reference sequence). The CDR3 is CASHSYYLTAGGPRETQYF. CDR3 DNA: TGTGCCAGCCACTCATATTACCTGACAGCGGGAGGGCCGAGAGAGACCCAGTACTTC.

V is TRBV27 and J is TRBJ1-5; possibly TRBD1 for D (5 bases). Germline V gives CDR1 MNHEY, CDR2 SMNVEV (reference sequence). The length of the CDR3 is 13 residues. The ends were cut back, 2 bases at V and 11 bases at J, with 13 bases in the middle. The CDR3 nucleotides read TGTGCCAGCAGTTTAGGGGGGGGTATGGCCCAGCATTTT. Amino acids: CASSLGGGMAQHF.

This CDR3 is CASSLAGNQETQYF. CDR3 coding DNA: TGCGCCAGCAGCTTGGCGGGAAATCAAGAGACCCAGTACTTC. The V call is TRBV5-1, the J call TRBJ2-5; weak D call: TRBD2 (5 bases). CDR1 is SGHRS and CDR2 is YFSETQ in the germline V gene. V was clipped by 0 bases and J by 2 bases, with 8 bases between them. The CDR3 extends over 14 amino acids. Full variable domain (outside the CDR3, taken from reference TRBV5-1 and TRBJ2-5): KAGVTQTPRYLIKTRGQQVTLSCSPISGHRSVSWYQQTPGQGLQFLFEYFSETQRNKGNFPGRFSGRQFSNSRSEMNVSTLELGDSALYLCASSLAGNQETQYFGPGTRLLVL.

The genes are TRBV18 and TRBJ2-3; 9 positions match TRBD2. Trimming removed 3 bases from V and 5 bases from J; junction bases left unmatched: 9. Germline V gene data show CDR1 as KGHSH and CDR2 as LQKENI. This CDR3 has 16 amino acids. The CDR3 region is CASSPSVAGAGDTQYF. In DNA form, the CDR3 reads TGTGCCAGCTCACCTTCGGTAGCGGGAGCTGGAGATACGCAGTATTTT. The full variable domain, with the rest looked up from reference TRBV18 and TRBJ2-3, is NAGVMQNPRHLVRRRGQEARLRCSPMKGHSHVYWYRQLPEEGLKFMVYLQKENIIDESGMPKERFSAEFPKEGPSILRIQQVVRGDSAAYFCASSPSVAGAGDTQYFGPGTRLTVL.

The V gene is TRBV5-1, the J gene TRBJ2-5; maybe TRBD1 (5 bases). Germline CDR1 reads SGHRS; CDR2 reads YFSETQ. Trimming stripped 6 bases from V and 9 bases from J, with 18 bases between. The CDR3 spans 13 residues. CDR3 region: CASTQDTTQAQYF. The CDR3 region has the DNA TGCGCCAGCACCCAGGACACGACCCAGGCCCAGTACTTC.

This clone appeared once. The rearrangement joins TRBV4-1 to TRBJ2-7; possibly TRBD1 for D (6 bases). Germline CDR1 is MGHRA and CDR2 is YSYEKL. CDR3 size: 15 residues. V gave up 1 base and J gave up 2 bases, with 12 bases separating them. The CDR3 here is CASSQVQGLAYEQYF. CDR3 in DNA: TGCGCCAGCAGCCAAGTGCAGGGGTTGGCCTACGAGCAGTACTTC.

The chain uses TRBV18 and TRBJ2-5; possible D gene TRBD1, 5 bases. CDR3 length: 14 amino acids. The V end was cut by 6 bases, the J end by 0 bases, with 11 bases between. CDR1 is KGHSH, CDR2 LQKENI, per germline. The CDR3 region has the DNA TGTGCCAGCTCCATCCGACAGAACCAAGAGACCCAGTACTTC. Its translation: CASSIRQNQETQYF.

The chain is built from TRBV4-1 and TRBJ2-7, with TRBD1 identical over 11 bases. The CDR3 loop spans 15 amino acids. CDR1 and CDR2 from the germline V gene are MGHRA and YSYEKL. V lost 3 bases, J lost 3 bases, and 4 bases stayed unmatched. The CDR3 DNA is TGCGCCAGCAGCCATCGGACAGGGGGCCTCTACGAGCAGTACTTC. The encoded protein is CASSHRTGGLYEQYF.